Each of the 18 T cell receptor beta chains below was sequenced from the same sample in a study of technical replicates of blood from a few donors. TCRdb keeps only in-frame clones here, not all; method: immunoSEQ multiplex PCR. Of over 60,000 clones listed, under 90% are singletons. Source material: PBMCs. These receptors were obtained from a human donor in good health. Some clones in this sample may be carry-over from other donors' samples.

V is TRBV7-9 and J is TRBJ2-3; D remains ambiguous. Between the trimmed V and J ends, which lost 4 bases and 4 bases, there was a span of 12 bases. Germline CDR1 is SEHNR and CDR2 is FQNEAQ (reference sequence). CDR3 length equals 14 residues. CDR3 in amino acids: CASSSRLFADTQYF. CDR3 DNA sequence: TGTGCCAGCAGCTCTAGGTTGTTTGCAGATACGCAGTATTTT.

The chain uses TRBV5-6 and TRBJ1-6; D remains ambiguous. V was trimmed by 4 bases and J by 7 bases, leaving 12 bases between them. The germline gives CDR1 SGHDT, CDR2 YYEEEE. CDR3 size: 14 residues. The CDR3: CASSRGRGNSPLHF. DNA of the CDR3: TGTGCCAGCAGCCGAGGCCGCGGAAATTCACCCCTCCACTTT.

This chain joins TRBV10-2 and TRBJ2-1, with TRBD2 matching over 11 bases. CDR3 length: 13 residues. Germline lookup yields CDR1 WSHSY and CDR2 SAAADI. V lost 6 bases, J lost 6 bases, and 1 base stayed unmatched. This CDR3 is CASRTSGGNEQFF. CDR3 coding DNA: TGCGCCAGCAGAACTAGCGGGGGCAATGAGCAGTTCTTC.

The chain has TRBV29-1 and TRBJ1-1; TRBD1 agrees at 7 bases. The length of the CDR3 is 14 residues. With V trimmed by 4 bases and J by 5 bases, 10 bases remained unmatched. Germline V lookup: CDR1 SQVTM, CDR2 ANQGSEA. The CDR3 sequence is CSVVQGPMRTEAFF. The CDR3 nucleotides are TGCAGCGTTGTACAGGGGCCTATGAGAACTGAAGCTTTCTTT.

The V and J genes are TRBV6-1 and TRBJ2-1, with 7 nucleotides matching TRBD2. The CDR3 totals 17 residues. The germline gives CDR1 MNHNS, CDR2 SASEGT. Trimming at V came to 2 bases and at J to 0 bases, leaving 7 bases not matched to a gene. In DNA form, the CDR3 reads TGTGCCAGCAGTGAAAACCCCGGGGGGAGCTCCTACAATGAGCAGTTCTTC. Protein: CASSENPGGSSYNEQFF.

V is TRBV27 and J is TRBJ1-2; 7 bases agree with TRBD1. V shed 8 bases and J 2 bases; nucleotides not matched to a gene: 8. Germline V CDR1 and CDR2: MNHEY, SMNVEV (reference sequence). CDR3 length: 14 residues. CDR3 coding DNA: TGTGCCAGCGCAAGGAACAGGGGCAACTATGGCTACACCTTC. Translating gives CASARNRGNYGYTF.

The chain employs TRBV2 and TRBJ2-1; 12 bases are a match to TRBD2. CDR3 length: 16 amino acids. V shed 7 bases and J 0 bases; nucleotides not matched to a gene: 4. Per the germline V gene, CDR1 is SNHLY and CDR2 is FYNNEI. The CDR3 is CASTGLAGSSYNEQFF. Here the CDR3 DNA reads TGTGCCAGCACCGGACTAGCGGGGAGCTCCTACAATGAGCAGTTCTTC.

The rearrangement links TRBV7-6 to TRBJ2-5, with D unclear. Germline CDR1 and CDR2: SGHVS and FNYEAQ. Trimming removed 4 bases from V and 2 bases from J, with 11 bases in between. This CDR3 contains 14 residues. CDR3 residues: CASSSVLTQETQYF. In nucleotides, the CDR3 is TGTGCCAGCAGCTCGGTCTTGACACAAGAGACCCAGTACTTC.

The chain employs TRBV29-1 and TRBJ2-1; a possible D gene is TRBD2 (7 bases). V lost 4 bases, J lost 0 bases, and 16 bases lay in between. This CDR3 spans 16 amino acids. CDR1 is SQVTM, CDR2 ANQGSEA, per germline. The CDR3 here is CSVGVNGGRSYNEQFF. Here the CDR3 DNA reads TGCAGCGTTGGAGTCAACGGGGGGCGCTCCTACAATGAGCAGTTCTTC.

V gene TRBV19 combines with J gene TRBJ1-6; D is perhaps TRBD1 (6 bases). This CDR3 spans 15 amino acids. Looked up from germline, CDR1 is LNHDA and CDR2 is SQIVND (reference sequence). V was trimmed by 1 base and J by 8 bases, leaving 12 bases between them. CDR3 region: CASSIGDRFYSPLHF. CDR3 DNA: TGTGCCAGTAGTATAGGTGACAGGTTCTATTCACCCCTCCACTTT.

The chain links TRBV6-5 to TRBJ2-7, with 10 positions matching TRBD1. The CDR3 extends over 12 amino acids. CDR1 and CDR2 (germline): MNHEY, SVGAGI. V shed 5 bases, J shed 9 bases, and the junction held 4 bases outside the gene matches. The CDR3 region is CASSTRTGGQYF. The CDR3 coding sequence is TGTGCCAGCAGTACCCGGACAGGGGGGCAGTACTTC.

The rearrangement links TRBV5-4 to TRBJ1-2, with a possible D match to TRBD1 (6 bases). The germline CDR1 and CDR2 sequences are SGHNT and YYREEE (reference sequence). There are 15 residues in the CDR3. V was trimmed by 0 bases and J by 6 bases, leaving 15 bases between them. The CDR3 region has the DNA TGTGCCAGCAGCTTGGTGGCAGGGGTAGCGAATGGCTACACCTTC. Encoded protein: CASSLVAGVANGYTF.

CDR3 residues: CASSRETKGSEQYF. CDR3 nucleotides: TGTGCCAGCAGCCGAGAGACCAAAGGGAGCGAGCAGTACTTC. The chain uses TRBV2 and TRBJ2-7, with D possibly matching TRBD2 (5 bases). Germline assignment: CDR1 SNHLY and CDR2 FYNNEI. The CDR3 loop spans 14 amino acids. V lost 6 bases to trimming and J lost 6 bases, with 18 bases between them.

V gene TRBV30 combines with J gene TRBJ1-5; possible D gene TRBD1, 5 bases. The CDR3 runs 13 residues. Trimming removed 0 bases at V and 4 bases at J, with 7 bases between. Per the germline V gene, CDR1 is GTSNPN and CDR2 is SVGIG (reference sequence). The DNA of the CDR3 is TGTGCCTGGAGTGTCGACAGTAATCAGCCCCAGCATTTT. Translated: CAWSVDSNQPQHF.

J is TRBJ1-3 and V is TRBV6-5; D possibly corresponds to TRBD1 (5 bases). Germline V lookup: CDR1 MNHEY, CDR2 SVGAGI. The length of the CDR3 is 14 residues. Trimming took 7 bases from V and 0 from J, leaving 10 bases between them. CDR3 bases: TGTGCCAGCACGACAGACGTCTCTGGAAACACCATATATTTT. Translated: CASTTDVSGNTIYF.

The genes are TRBV6-1 and TRBJ2-7, with 7 nucleotides matching TRBD2. Trimming cost V 5 bases and J 1 base; bases outside gene matches: 5. CDR3 length: 14 residues. Germline values: CDR1 MNHNS, CDR2 SASEGT. CDR3 nucleotide sequence: TGTGCCAGCAGTATAAGCGGGGATTCCTACGAGCAGTACTTC. It yields the protein CASSISGDSYEQYF.

The V gene is TRBV19, the J gene TRBJ2-5; D unclear. The CDR3 loop spans 14 amino acids. Per germline, CDR1 LNHDA and CDR2 SQIVND (reference sequence). Trimming removed 4 bases from V and 4 bases from J, with 13 bases in between. CDR3 in DNA: TGTGCCAGTAGTACGGAGTCCAGTACAGAGACCCAGTACTTC. Its protein product is CASSTESSTETQYF.

The V and J genes are TRBV2 and TRBJ1-1; tentatively, D is TRBD1 (5 bases). The V end was cut by 7 bases, the J end by 5 bases, with 17 bases between. CDR1 and CDR2 (germline): SNHLY, FYNNEI. The CDR3 contains 14 residues. In nucleotides, the CDR3 is TGTGCCAGCACTCGGTGGGGGAGCGGGACTGAAGCTTTCTTT. It translates to CASTRWGSGTEAFF.